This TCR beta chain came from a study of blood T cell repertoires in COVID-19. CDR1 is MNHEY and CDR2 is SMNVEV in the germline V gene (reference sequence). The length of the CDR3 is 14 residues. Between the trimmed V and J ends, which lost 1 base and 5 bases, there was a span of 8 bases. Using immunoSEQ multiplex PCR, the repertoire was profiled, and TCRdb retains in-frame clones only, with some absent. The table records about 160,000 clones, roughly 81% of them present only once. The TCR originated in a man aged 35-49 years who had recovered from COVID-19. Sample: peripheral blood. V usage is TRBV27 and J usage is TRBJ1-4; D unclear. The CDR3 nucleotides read TGTGCCAGCAGTTTATACCCCAGAAATGAAAAACTGTTTTTT. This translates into CASSLYPRNEKLFF.